This TCR beta chain was found in a study of PD-L1 blockade in urothelial cancer. The wider study: The median number of T cells present in blood samples was about 140,000.

About this clone itself: The antigen is undetermined.

Study outcomes and limitations: Stronger expansion of tumor-associated clones in blood at 3 weeks distinguished durable-benefit patients.

The germline CDR1 and CDR2 sequences are MNHEY and SVGAGI. Between the trimmed V and J ends, which lost 10 bases and 0 bases, there was a span of 12 bases. The CDR3 runs to 13 residues. Produced via immunoSEQ multiplex PCR; TCRdb's table is partial and in-frame only. The table lists tens of thousands of clones, 84% of them singletons. Time point here: pretreatment peripheral blood. Patient disease was locally advanced or metastatic urothelial carcinoma. The TCR originated in a man aged 55-75 years with urothelial cancer. The chain uses TRBV6-5 and TRBJ1-1; D gene ambiguous. Sequencing used PBMCs, obtained around atezolizumab (anti-PD-L1) treatment. CDR3 sequence: CATLAALNTEAFF. In DNA, the CDR3 is TGTGCCACCCTCGCGGCCTTGAACACTGAAGCTTTCTTT.